The 19 T cell receptor beta chains below come from one sample, sequenced in a study of shared clonotypes between healthy human individuals. Clones were read by immunoSEQ multiplex PCR, and TCRdb kept only the in-frame ones, dropping some. The sample shows around 700,000 clones, roughly 94% of them seen only once. Naive CD8 cells lacked CD45RO and underwent positive selection for CCR7, leaving out terminally differentiated effector memory CD45RA+ cells. The sequenced material came from naive CD8+ T cells sorted from blood. The receptors come from a man younger than 40 in good health.

As regards this clone: Distinct nucleotide sequences in the sample also encode this CDR3. The chain uses TRBV9 and TRBJ2-5; tentative D call: TRBD1 (5 bases). This CDR3 is 13 amino acids long. V lost 0 bases to trimming and J lost 5 bases, with 8 bases between them. The germline gives CDR1 SGDLS, CDR2 YYNGEE. DNA of the CDR3: TGTGCCAGCAGCGTAGTATCAGGGGAGACCCAGTACTTC. Translating gives CASSVVSGETQYF.

This clone occurred once. The V and J genes are TRBV2 and TRBJ1-4, with a tentative D call TRBD1 (5 bases). Germline V gene sequence: CDR1 SNHLY, CDR2 FYNNEI. The V end lost 6 bases, the J end lost 0 bases, and 11 bases lay between the germline ends. The CDR3 contains 15 residues. CDR3 in amino acids: CASSLSQATNEKLFF. CDR3 in DNA: TGTGCCAGCAGCCTCTCACAGGCAACTAATGAAAAACTGTTTTTT.

This clone showed up just a few times. V usage is TRBV6-6 and J usage is TRBJ2-1; 7 positions match TRBD2. The V gene end was trimmed by 7 bases and the J gene end by 3 bases; junction bases not matched to a gene: 3. Germline CDR1 reads MNHNY; CDR2 reads SVGAGI (reference sequence). The CDR3 is 13 residues long. This chain's CDR3 is CASTGGNYNEQFF. As DNA, the CDR3 is TGTGCCAGCACGGGGGGAAACTACAATGAGCAGTTCTTC.

V usage is TRBV5-1 and J usage is TRBJ1-4; possible D gene TRBD1, 6 bases. Trimming shortened V by 4 bases and J by 3 bases, and 13 bases separated the two germline ends. Germline V CDR1 and CDR2: SGHRS, YFSETQ. The CDR3 loop spans 15 amino acids. As DNA, the CDR3 is TGCGCCAGCAGCATACGAGGACAGCCTAATGAAAAACTGTTTTTT. Translation: CASSIRGQPNEKLFF.

The count of this clone is one. V and J are TRBV6-6 and TRBJ1-1; no firm D call. V lost 0 bases and J lost 1, with 9 bases in between. The CDR3 length is 15 residues. Germline CDR1 is MNHNY and CDR2 is SVGAGI (reference sequence). Written as DNA, the CDR3 is TGTGCCAGCAGTTACTCGAGTCAGCCGAACACTGAAGCTTTCTTT. Translating gives CASSYSSQPNTEAFF.

The chain uses TRBV11-2 and TRBJ2-3; D unclear. Trimming stripped 5 bases from V and 0 bases from J, with 15 bases between. Germline V gene sequence: CDR1 SGHAT, CDR2 FQNNGV. The CDR3 totals 16 residues. Here the CDR3 DNA reads TGTGCCAGCAGCCCCGTGGCGCGGCTTAGCACAGATACGCAGTATTTT. The encoded protein is CASSPVARLSTDTQYF.

The V gene is TRBV2, the J gene TRBJ1-4, with 9 nucleotides matching TRBD1. The CDR3 is 15 amino acids. V shed 6 bases and J 7 bases; nucleotides not matched to a gene: 9. The V gene's germline CDR1 is SNHLY and CDR2 FYNNEI. CDR3 sequence reads: CASSRDRGVFEKLFF. CDR3 DNA sequence: TGTGCCAGCAGCAGAGACAGGGGGGTCTTTGAAAAACTGTTTTTT.

This chain connects TRBV11-2 to TRBJ2-1; D not certain. CDR1 is SGHAT and CDR2 is FQNNGV in the germline V gene. Trimming cost V 5 bases and J 4 bases, with 12 bases left between them. The CDR3 is 14 amino acids. The CDR3 DNA is TGTGCCAGCAGCGCCACACAACTTTACAATGAGCAGTTCTTC. Encoded protein: CASSATQLYNEQFF.

The chain uses TRBV4-1 and TRBJ2-1, with D hard to call. Per germline, CDR1 MGHRA and CDR2 YSYEKL. V was clipped by 4 bases and J by 0 bases, with 10 bases between them. The CDR3 has 15 amino acids. CDR3 coding DNA: TGCGCCAGCAGCCTTCAAGACCGCTCCTACAATGAGCAGTTCTTC. Its translation is CASSLQDRSYNEQFF.

This sequence joins TRBV15 and TRBJ2-5, with 8 bases identical to TRBD2. The CDR3 is 14 amino acids. Germline V lookup: CDR1 LNHNV, CDR2 YYDKDF (reference sequence). V shed 4 bases, J shed 4 bases, and the junction held 5 bases outside the gene matches. CDR3 in amino acids: CATSIRGGLETQYF. In DNA form, the CDR3 reads TGTGCCACCAGCATCCGCGGGGGGCTAGAGACCCAGTACTTC. The full variable domain, in which reference TRBV15 and TRBJ2-5 provide the parts outside the CDR3, is DAMVIQNPRYQVTQFGKPVTLSCSQTLNHNVMYWYQQKSSQAPKLLFHYYDKDFNNEADTPDNFQSRRPNTSFCFLDIRSPGLGDTAMYLCATSIRGGLETQYFGPGTRLLVL.

The chain combines TRBV6-6 with TRBJ2-2, with D perhaps matching TRBD1 (5 bases). The CDR3 sequence is 15 residues long. Germline V gene sequence: CDR1 MNHNY, CDR2 SVGAGI (reference sequence). V was trimmed by 10 bases and J by 0 bases, leaving 15 bases between them. The CDR3 protein is CATRPQDPNTGELFF. CDR3 sequence (DNA): TGTGCCACCCGTCCACAGGACCCGAACACCGGGGAGCTGTTTTTT.

CDR3 sequence reads: CASSPQGLAKPAYEQYF. The CDR3, as DNA: TGTGCCAGCAGTCCCCAGGGACTAGCCAAGCCAGCCTACGAGCAGTACTTC. The chain carries TRBV27 and TRBJ2-7; 9 bases line up with TRBD2. CDR3 size: 17 residues. Germline trimming cut 5 bases from V and 2 bases from J; bases unmatched to any gene: 13. The germline V gene encodes CDR1 MNHEY and CDR2 SMNVEV (reference sequence).

About this clone: One junction end disagrees with the germline gene, perhaps due to a read error. V usage is TRBV28 and J usage is TRBJ2-7; 9 nucleotides match TRBD1. The CDR3 runs 14 residues. Germline lookup yields CDR1 MDHEN and CDR2 SYDVKM. The CDR3 DNA is TGTGCCAGCAGTTTTATTGAAGGGGACAGGGTTTTTGACTTC. It encodes CASSFIEGDRVFDF. Drawing the rest from reference TRBV28 and TRBJ2-7, the complete variable domain is DVKVTQSSRYLVKRTGEKVFLECVQDMDHENMFWYRQDPGLGLRLIYFSYDVKMKEKGDIPEGYSVSREKKERFSLILESASTNQTSMYLCASSFIEGDRVFDFGPGTRLTVT.

The chain combines TRBV7-9 with TRBJ2-1; 8 bases align to TRBD2. Germline assignment: CDR1 SEHNR and CDR2 FQNEAQ (reference sequence). The length of the CDR3 is 18 residues. Trimming at V came to 3 bases and at J to 7 bases, leaving 17 bases not matched to a gene. The chain's CDR3 is CASSFMAAGTRTKNEQFF. Written as DNA, the CDR3 is TGTGCCAGCAGCTTTATGGCTGCCGGGACTAGGACTAAAAATGAGCAGTTCTTC.

The chain carries TRBV4-3 and TRBJ2-7; D call uncertain. Between the trimmed V and J ends, which lost 0 bases and 6 bases, there was a span of 12 bases. Germline V gene data show CDR1 as LGHNA and CDR2 as YSLEER. This CDR3 region has 14 residues. CDR3 sequence (DNA): TGCGCCAGCAGCCAAGACAGGACGGTCGGCGAGCAGTACTTC. This encodes CASSQDRTVGEQYF.

There are a few counts of this clone. The rearrangement joins TRBV27 to TRBJ1-5; no firm D call. The CDR3 length is 14 residues. Germline V gives CDR1 MNHEY, CDR2 SMNVEV (reference sequence). The V and J ends lost 3 bases and 4 bases respectively, with 10 bases between them. DNA for the CDR3: TGTGCCAGCAGTTTGCGCGATGATAATCAGCCCCAGCATTTT. Translated: CASSLRDDNQPQHF.

This chain uses TRBV7-9 with TRBJ2-7; no clear D. Germline-derived CDR1 and CDR2 are SEHNR and FQNEAQ (reference sequence). Trimming shortened V by 5 bases and J by 6 bases, and 8 bases separated the two germline ends. The CDR3 runs 11 residues. The CDR3 DNA reads as TGTGCCAGCAGCGGACCGTTCGAGCAGTACTTC. This translates into CASSGPFEQYF. Full variable domain (outside the CDR3, taken from reference TRBV7-9 and TRBJ2-7): DTGVSQNPRHKITKRGQNVTFRCDPISEHNRLYWYRQTLGQGPEFLTYFQNEAQLEKSRLLSDRFSAERPKGSFSTLEIQRTEQGDSAMYLCASSGPFEQYFGPGTRLTVT.

This chain uses TRBV9 with TRBJ2-7; D gene unclear. CDR1 SGDLS and CDR2 YYNGEE come from the germline V gene. The CDR3 runs 14 residues. V gave up 0 bases and J gave up 2 bases, with 9 bases separating them. This chain's CDR3 is CASSVVGETYEQYF. The CDR3 nucleotides read TGTGCCAGCAGCGTAGTTGGGGAAACCTACGAGCAGTACTTC.

The rearrangement links TRBV6-5 to TRBJ1-1; D possibly corresponds to TRBD1 (6 bases). This CDR3 has 13 amino acids. Deletions cut 7 bases from V and 1 base from J, with 10 bases between. Per the germline V gene, CDR1 is MNHEY and CDR2 is SVGAGI. CDR3 DNA: TGTGCCAGCACCATAGGGGGGAACACTGAAGCTTTCTTT. As protein: CASTIGGNTEAFF.